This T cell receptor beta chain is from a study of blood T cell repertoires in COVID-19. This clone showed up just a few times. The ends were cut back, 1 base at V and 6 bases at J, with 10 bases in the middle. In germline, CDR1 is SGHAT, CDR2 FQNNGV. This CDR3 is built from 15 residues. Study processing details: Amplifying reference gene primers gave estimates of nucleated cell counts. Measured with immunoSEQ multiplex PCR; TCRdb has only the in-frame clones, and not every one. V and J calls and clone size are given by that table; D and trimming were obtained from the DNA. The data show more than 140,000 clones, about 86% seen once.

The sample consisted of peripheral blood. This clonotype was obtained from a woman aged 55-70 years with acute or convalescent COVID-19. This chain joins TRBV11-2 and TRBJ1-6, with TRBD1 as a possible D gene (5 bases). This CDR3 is CASSLVGLSNSPLHF. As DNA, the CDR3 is TGTGCCAGCAGCTTAGTGGGACTGTCTAATTCACCCCTCCACTTT. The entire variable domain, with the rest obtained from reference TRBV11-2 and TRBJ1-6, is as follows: EAGVAQSPRYKIIEKRQSVAFWCNPISGHATLYWYQQILGQGPKLLIQFQNNGVVDDSQLPKDRFSAERLKGVDSTLKIQPAKLEDSAVYLCASSLVGLSNSPLHFGNGTRLTVT.